Given below is one T cell receptor beta chain in context. These data originate in a study of blood T cell repertoires in COVID-19. For the study at large: The study drew acute and convalescent COVID-19 samples from the United States, Italy and Spain. Sources were T cells, B-cell-depleted T cells, or PBMCs; the material itself was cDNA or gDNA.

Source study methods: By means of reference gene primer amplification, nucleated cell counts were estimated. Sequenced by immunoSEQ multiplex PCR; TCRdb stores in-frame clones only, minus some. That table gives V, J and clone size, and the DNA gave D and trimming. The table has some 130,000 clones, roughly nine tenths seen once; the top ten hold 3.7%. Germline V gene sequence: CDR1 LGHDT, CDR2 YNNKEL (reference sequence). This CDR3 contains 14 residues. Trimming left V 6 bases short and J 2 bases short, with 10 bases between. This TCR was sampled from a man between 45 and 60 years old with active COVID-19. The rearrangement links TRBV3-1 (or the pseudogene TRBV3-2) to TRBJ1-4, with D unresolved. Sequenced: peripheral blood. The CDR3 nucleotides are TGTGCCAGCAGGCCAGACATTACTAATGAAAAACTGTTTTTT. Its protein is CASRPDITNEKLFF.